These 29 T cell receptor beta chains were sequenced from one sample in a study of cytomegalovirus exposure and HLA in healthy donors. The PCR made use of 60 Vbeta and 13 Jbeta primers. Assay used: immunoSEQ multiplex PCR; TCRdb lists only in-frame clones, some missing. Among around 97,000 clones listed, around 60% were seen once. The sequencing input was PBMCs. The receptors originated from a woman in her fifties or sixties in good health and CMV-seronegative.

There are a few counts of this clone. The V call is TRBV28, the J call TRBJ1-5; D gene ambiguous. Germline V gene sequence: CDR1 MDHEN, CDR2 SYDVKM. This CDR3 spans 14 amino acids. Trimming removed 4 bases from V and 13 bases from J, with 20 bases in between. DNA of the CDR3: TGTGCCAGCAGTTCAAGCGGCGGGCCCACTCTACAGCATTTT. As protein: CASSSSGGPTLQHF.

This sequence joins TRBV7-9 and TRBJ2-4; 8 bases line up with TRBD1. With V trimmed by 4 bases and J by 8 bases, 7 bases remained unmatched. The CDR3 covers 14 residues. CDR1 is SEHNR, CDR2 FQNEAQ, per germline (reference sequence). CDR3 amino acids: CASSSPGGGDIQYF. The DNA for the CDR3 is TGTGCCAGCAGCTCGCCAGGGGGCGGGGACATTCAGTACTTC.

This clone has just one count. V is TRBV6-1 and J is TRBJ2-5; perhaps TRBD1 as D (7 bases). The CDR3 extends over 12 amino acids. The V end lost 8 bases, the J end lost 4 bases, and 11 bases lay between the germline ends. The germline gives CDR1 MNHNS, CDR2 SASEGT. This chain's CDR3 is CASGRGAETQYF. The CDR3 DNA sequence: TGTGCCAGCGGCAGGGGGGCAGAGACCCAGTACTTC.

V usage is TRBV21-1 and J usage is TRBJ2-5; the table's TRBD1 call for D was not verified on the DNA. TRBV21-1 is annotated as a pseudogene. The CDR3 sequence is 15 residues long. DNA for the CDR3: TGTGCCAGCACCGAATTTACAGGGGGCGGTGAGACCCAGTACTTC. Translating gives CASTEFTGGGETQYF.

In its sample, this clone was seen a few times. The genes are TRBV10-3 and TRBJ2-2; 7 bases match TRBD1. This CDR3 is built from 17 residues. Trimming took 3 bases from V and 2 from J; bases not matched to a gene: 9. Germline CDR1 is ENHRY and CDR2 is SYGVKD. The CDR3 bases are TGTGCCATCAGTGACTTAGCCCGGACAGGAAACACCGGGGAGCTGTTTTTT. The encoded protein is CAISDLARTGNTGELFF.

The chain combines TRBV2 with TRBJ2-5, with D unresolved. The CDR3 covers 13 residues. Trimming cost V 8 bases and J 3 bases, with 13 bases left between them. Germline V gene data show CDR1 as SNHLY and CDR2 as FYNNEI. The CDR3 sequence is CASRTYSKETQYF. In nucleotides, the CDR3 is TGTGCCAGCCGAACCTACAGTAAAGAGACCCAGTACTTC.

This clone is a singleton in its sample. This chain uses TRBV18 with TRBJ2-5; TRBD1 might be the D (5 bases). The V end lost 0 bases, the J end lost 4 bases, and 9 bases lay between the germline ends. Germline V gene data show CDR1 as KGHSH and CDR2 as LQKENI. CDR3 size: 14 residues. The CDR3 spells CASSPPPGRETQYF. CDR3 in DNA: TGTGCCAGCTCACCACCCCCAGGGCGAGAGACCCAGTACTTC.

This chain uses TRBV5-1 with TRBJ1-6; 8 positions agree with TRBD1. J was trimmed by 7 bases and V by 0 bases; bases with no gene match: 3. This CDR3 region has 15 residues. Germline CDR1 is SGHRS and CDR2 is YFSETQ. CDR3 in DNA: TGCGCCAGCAGCTTGGGGACAGGGAGGAATTCACCCCTCCACTTT. It is translated as CASSLGTGRNSPLHF.

The chain employs TRBV7-6 and TRBJ2-1, with D perhaps matching TRBD2 (6 bases). Germline CDR1 SGHVS, CDR2 FNYEAQ. V was clipped by 0 bases and J by 4 bases, with 10 bases between them. The CDR3 consists of 15 residues. CDR3 sequence: CASSLASGRYNEQFF. The DNA for the CDR3 is TGTGCCAGCAGCTTAGCAAGCGGGCGGTACAATGAGCAGTTCTTC.

Notes on this clone: The germline gene is not matched at one end of the junction; a read error may be the cause. The chain carries TRBV13 and TRBJ1-5; D unresolved. CDR1 PRHDT and CDR2 FYEKMQ come from the germline V gene (reference sequence). This CDR3 is 15 amino acids long. This CDR3 reads CASSLGVVSNQPQHF. The CDR3 DNA is TGTGCCAGCAGCCTAGGCGTCGTGAGCAATCAGCCCCAGCATTTT.

This sequence joins TRBV7-6 and TRBJ2-5; D perhaps matches TRBD1 (5 bases). Trimming stripped 1 base from V and 5 bases from J, with 17 bases between. Germline V CDR1 and CDR2: SGHVS, FNYEAQ. This CDR3 spans 16 amino acids. The CDR3, as DNA: TGTGCCAGCAGCTTAGACGGCGGCGGACATTGGGAGACCCAGTACTTC. Protein sequence: CASSLDGGGHWETQYF.

The V gene is TRBV30, the J gene TRBJ2-7, with 8 nucleotides matching TRBD1. After removal of 1 base from V and 4 bases from J, the junction contained 6 bases not matched to a gene. This CDR3 spans 14 amino acids. Germline V gives CDR1 GTSNPN, CDR2 SVGIG (reference sequence). CDR3: CAWSGGTGLYEQYF. CDR3 coding DNA: TGTGCCTGGAGTGGAGGGACAGGTCTATACGAGCAGTACTTC.

This clone appeared a few times. V is TRBV9 and J is TRBJ2-5, with TRBD2 matching 8 bases. V gave up 4 bases and J gave up 5 bases; unmatched junction bases: 13. From germline, CDR1 is SGDLS and CDR2 YYNGEE. The CDR3 sequence is 16 residues long. Written as DNA, the CDR3 is TGTGCCAGCAGCACAGGGACTAGGGCCTTATTGGAGACCCAGTACTTC. Translated: CASSTGTRALLETQYF.

J is TRBJ2-7 and V is TRBV6-6, with D maybe TRBD2 (5 bases). With 8 bases removed from V and 4 bases from J, the gap between germline ends came to 9 bases. Germline lookup yields CDR1 MNHNY and CDR2 SVGAGI (reference sequence). The CDR3 has 11 residues. The CDR3 reads CASGSGYEQYF. The CDR3 DNA is TGTGCCAGCGGTTCGGGATACGAGCAGTACTTC.

This clone occurred a few times. V and J are TRBV4-1 and TRBJ1-5; 9 positions match TRBD1. J gave up 1 base and V 3 bases, and 7 bases lay outside the gene matches. Per germline, CDR1 MGHRA and CDR2 YSYEKL. The CDR3 has 17 amino acids. Here the CDR3 reads CASSHHKGQGSNQPQHF. DNA for the CDR3: TGCGCCAGCAGCCATCATAAGGGACAGGGAAGCAATCAGCCCCAGCATTTT.

The rearrangement uses TRBV30 and TRBJ1-1; D perhaps matches TRBD1 (5 bases). V was pared by 0 bases and J by 0 bases, with 14 bases between. The CDR3 is 16 amino acids. Germline V lookup: CDR1 GTSNPN, CDR2 SVGIG (reference sequence). CDR3 DNA: TGTGCCTGGAGTGTACCCGGGGGTCTCATGAACACTGAAGCTTTCTTT. Protein: CAWSVPGGLMNTEAFF.

The gene calls are TRBV4-3 and TRBJ2-4; D uncertain. The CDR3 runs to 13 residues. V lost 0 bases, J lost 9 bases, and 9 bases lay in between. CDR1 and CDR2 (germline): LGHNA, YSLEER. The CDR3 spells CASSQDVPGIQYF. The DNA for the CDR3 is TGCGCCAGCAGCCAAGATGTGCCCGGCATTCAGTACTTC.

This sequence joins TRBV5-3 and TRBJ2-5; D possibly corresponds to TRBD1 (5 bases). TRBV5-3 is placed among ORFs of uncertain function. The length of the CDR3 is 15 residues. With 4 bases removed from V and 3 bases from J, the gap between germline ends came to 16 bases. This CDR3 is CARSPRVVGKETQYF. The CDR3 region has the DNA TGTGCCAGAAGCCCCAGGGTGGTGGGCAAAGAGACCCAGTACTTC.

This clone has a single count. The V and J genes are TRBV5-4 and TRBJ2-3; 8 bases are shared with TRBD2. The CDR3 runs 12 residues. The germline CDR1 and CDR2 sequences are SGHNT and YYREEE (reference sequence). The V and J ends lost 4 bases and 6 bases, in that order; junction bases with no gene match: 1. CDR3 coding DNA: TGTGCCAGCAGCCCGGGGGGGGATACGCAGTATTTT. Protein product: CASSPGGDTQYF.

The V gene is TRBV19, the J gene TRBJ1-2; D perhaps matches TRBD1 (5 bases). This CDR3 comprises 14 residues. Germline CDR1 reads LNHDA; CDR2 reads SQIVND (reference sequence). Trimming left V 9 bases short and J 1 base short, with 15 bases between. CDR3 loop: CASHPTGVNYGYTF. DNA of the CDR3: TGTGCCAGCCACCCGACGGGGGTTAACTATGGCTACACCTTC.

In this sample, this clone turned up a few times. The J gene is TRBJ2-1, the V gene TRBV11-3; TRBD1 matches 8 bases. This CDR3 is 16 amino acids long. Germline assignment: CDR1 SGHNT and CDR2 YENEEA. J was trimmed by 4 bases and V by 3 bases; bases with no gene match: 8. In DNA, the CDR3 is TGTGCCAGCAGCTTGGCGGACAGGGTCGTATACAATGAGCAGTTCTTC. Translating gives CASSLADRVVYNEQFF.

This clone has a handful of counts. CDR3 in amino acids: CASSGGLSYGYTF. CDR3 sequence (DNA): TGTGCCAGCAGTGGAGGACTGAGCTATGGCTACACCTTC. The chain links TRBV6-1 to TRBJ1-2; D remains ambiguous. V lost 4 bases and J 4 bases, leaving 10 bases between the germline ends. Germline-derived CDR1 and CDR2 are MNHNS and SASEGT. The CDR3 is 13 residues long.

The V call is TRBV6-5, the J call TRBJ2-1, with D hard to call. CDR3 size: 15 residues. The V gene's germline CDR1 is MNHEY and CDR2 SVGAGI. V was pared by 0 bases and J by 3 bases, with 9 bases between. The DNA for the CDR3 is TGTGCCAGCAGTTACTCGAATCCGGTCTACAATGAGCAGTTCTTC. It encodes CASSYSNPVYNEQFF.

This chain joins TRBV7-2 and TRBJ2-1; TRBD2 agrees at 7 bases. Germline V gene data show CDR1 as SGHTA and CDR2 as FQGNSA. This CDR3 spans 15 amino acids. J was trimmed by 4 bases and V by 0 bases; bases with no gene match: 3. The CDR3 bases are TGTGCCAGCAGCTTAGCCGGGACTACTTACAATGAGCAGTTCTTC. Amino acid sequence: CASSLAGTTYNEQFF.

The chain employs TRBV19 and TRBJ2-3; 8 nucleotides match TRBD1. CDR3 length equals 17 residues. The junction had 19 bases not matched to a gene; V was cut back by 9 bases and J by 5 bases. In germline, CDR1 is LNHDA, CDR2 SQIVND (reference sequence). The CDR3 is CASSRSGRGREIDTQYF. CDR3 DNA sequence: TGTGCCAGCTCCCGGTCGGGCAGGGGGCGCGAGATAGATACGCAGTATTTT.

V gene TRBV19 combines with J gene TRBJ2-5; 9 nucleotides match TRBD2. The V gene end was trimmed by 1 base and the J gene end by 4 bases; junction bases not matched to a gene: 13. CDR1 is LNHDA, CDR2 SQIVND, per germline (reference sequence). The CDR3 runs 18 residues. The CDR3 DNA is TGTGCCAGTAGTATAGTGGCGGGGGGGCCGGGGCGAGTAGAGACCCAGTACTTC. Protein product: CASSIVAGGPGRVETQYF.

The gene calls are TRBV19 and TRBJ2-2, with D perhaps matching TRBD1 (6 bases). The V gene's germline CDR1 is LNHDA and CDR2 SQIVND (reference sequence). The germline V and J ends were trimmed by 5 bases and 4 bases, with 11 bases remaining between them. The CDR3 runs to 14 residues. The CDR3 sequence is CASSLMTGTGELFF. DNA of the CDR3: TGTGCCAGTAGTCTCATGACAGGCACCGGGGAGCTGTTTTTT. Drawing the rest from reference TRBV19 and TRBJ2-2, the complete variable domain is DGGITQSPKYLFRKEGQNVTLSCEQNLNHDAMYWYRQDPGQGLRLIYYSQIVNDFQKGDIAEGYSVSREKKESFPLTVTSAQKNPTAFYLCASSLMTGTGELFFGEGSRLTVL.

The CDR3 sequence is CASRTTGTGLEKLFF. In nucleotides, the CDR3 is TGTGCCAGCAGAACCACCGGGACAGGGCTGGAAAAACTGTTTTTT. V is TRBV28 and J is TRBJ1-4; 9 bases align to TRBD1. The J segment lost 8 bases and the V segment lost 6 bases, leaving 10 bases of the junction unmatched. The CDR3 is made up of 15 amino acids. CDR1 is MDHEN, CDR2 SYDVKM, per germline.

This clone was counted a few times. Other DNA sequences within the sample encode an identical CDR3. The V call is TRBV28, the J call TRBJ1-2, with no clear D. The V gene's germline CDR1 is MDHEN and CDR2 SYDVKM. CDR3 length equals 11 residues. With 5 bases removed from V and 4 bases from J, the gap between germline ends came to 5 bases. In DNA, the CDR3 is TGTGCCAGCAGTCCGGGCTATGGCTACACCTTC. Its protein product is CASSPGYGYTF.